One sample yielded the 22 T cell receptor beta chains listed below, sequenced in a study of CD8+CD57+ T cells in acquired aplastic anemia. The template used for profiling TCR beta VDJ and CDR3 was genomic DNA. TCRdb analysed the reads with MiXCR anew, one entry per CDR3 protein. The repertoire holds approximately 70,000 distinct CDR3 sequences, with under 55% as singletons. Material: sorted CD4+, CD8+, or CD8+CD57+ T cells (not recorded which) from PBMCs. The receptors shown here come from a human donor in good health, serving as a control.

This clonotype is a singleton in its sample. In DNA form, the CDR3 reads TGTGCCAGCAGGCGGACTAGCGGGTTGGGTGAGCAGTTCTTC. Translated: CASRRTSGLGEQFF. This chain connects TRBV2 to TRBJ2-1; 11 positions match TRBD2. This CDR3 spans 14 amino acids. The germline V gene has CDR1 SNHLY and CDR2 FYNNEI. The trim removed 6 bases at V and 9 bases at J, leaving 7 bases unmatched.

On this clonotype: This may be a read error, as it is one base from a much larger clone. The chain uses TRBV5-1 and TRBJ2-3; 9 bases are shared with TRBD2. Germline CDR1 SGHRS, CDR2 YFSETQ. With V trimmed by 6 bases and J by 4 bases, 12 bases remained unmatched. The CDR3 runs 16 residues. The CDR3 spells CASTLSSGGFADTQYF. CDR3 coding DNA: TGCGCCAGCACCCTAAGTAGCGGGGGATTCGCAGATACGCAGTATTTT.

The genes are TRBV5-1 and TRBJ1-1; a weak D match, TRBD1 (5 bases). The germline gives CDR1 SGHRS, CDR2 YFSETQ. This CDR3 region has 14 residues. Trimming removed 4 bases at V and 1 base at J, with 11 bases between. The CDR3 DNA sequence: TGCGCCAGCAGCCCGGGGCCAGAGAACACTGAAGCTTTCTTT. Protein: CASSPGPENTEAFF.

The CDR3 loop is CASSLPEGTEAFF. CDR3 DNA sequence: TGTGCCAGCAGCTTACCCGAGGGCACTGAAGCTTTCTTT. J is TRBJ1-1 and V is TRBV7-8, with D unresolved. Trimming stripped 2 bases from V and 4 bases from J, with 8 bases between. Germline CDR1 is SGHVS and CDR2 is FQNEAQ. The CDR3 length is 13 residues.

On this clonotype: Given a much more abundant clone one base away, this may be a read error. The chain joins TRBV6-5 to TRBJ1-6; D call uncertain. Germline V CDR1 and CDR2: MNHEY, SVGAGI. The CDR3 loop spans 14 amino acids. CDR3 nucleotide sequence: TGTGCCAGCGGTTACCCCTCAGATAGATCACCCCTCCACTTT. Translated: CASGYPSDRSPLHF.

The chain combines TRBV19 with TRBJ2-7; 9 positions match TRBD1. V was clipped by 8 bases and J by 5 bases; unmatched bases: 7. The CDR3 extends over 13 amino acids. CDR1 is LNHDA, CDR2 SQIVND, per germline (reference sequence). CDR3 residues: CASGGTGGHEQYF. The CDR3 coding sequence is TGTGCCAGTGGTGGAACAGGGGGCCACGAGCAGTACTTC.

The CDR3 is CASSVRLGGADSPLHF. The DNA for the CDR3 is TGCGCCAGCAGCGTACGCCTCGGCGGAGCGGATTCACCCCTCCACTTT. The chain is built from TRBV5-1 and TRBJ1-6; no definite D call. V was trimmed by 4 bases and J by 8 bases, leaving 19 bases between them. Germline loops: CDR1 SGHRS, CDR2 YFSETQ. The CDR3 has 16 amino acids.

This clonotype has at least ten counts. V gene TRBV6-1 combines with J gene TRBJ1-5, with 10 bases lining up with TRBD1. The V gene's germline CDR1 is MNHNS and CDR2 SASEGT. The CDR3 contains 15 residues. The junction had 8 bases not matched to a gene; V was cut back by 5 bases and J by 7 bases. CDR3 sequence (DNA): TGTGCCAGCAGTACGGAGGACAGGGGGATCCAGCCCCAGCATTTT. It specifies CASSTEDRGIQPQHF.

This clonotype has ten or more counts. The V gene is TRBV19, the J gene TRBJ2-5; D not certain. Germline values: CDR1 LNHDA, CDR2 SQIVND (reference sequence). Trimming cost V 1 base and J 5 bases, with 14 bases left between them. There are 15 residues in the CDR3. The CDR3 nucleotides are TGTGCCAGTAGTATAGCCCGGCAGGTAGGGGAGACCCAGTACTTC. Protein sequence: CASSIARQVGETQYF.

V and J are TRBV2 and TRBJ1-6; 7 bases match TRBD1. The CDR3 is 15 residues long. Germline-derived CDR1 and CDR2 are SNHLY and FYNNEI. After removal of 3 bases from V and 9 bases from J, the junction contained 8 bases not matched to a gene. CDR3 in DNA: TGTGCCAGCAGTGAGAGGGGGCACGAGGGTTCACCCCTCCACTTT. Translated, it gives CASSERGHEGSPLHF. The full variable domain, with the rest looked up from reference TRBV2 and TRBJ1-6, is EPEVTQTPSHQVTQMGQEVILRCVPISNHLYFYWYRQILGQKVEFLVSFYNNEISEKSEIFDDQFSVERPDGSNFTLKIRSTKLEDSAMYFCASSERGHEGSPLHFGNGTRLTVT.

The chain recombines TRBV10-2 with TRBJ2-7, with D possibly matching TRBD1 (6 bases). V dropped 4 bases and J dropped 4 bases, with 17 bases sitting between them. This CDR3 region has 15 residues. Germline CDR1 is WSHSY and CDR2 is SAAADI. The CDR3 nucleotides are TGCGCCAGCAGTGCTATAGGACAGCCAACTTACGAGCAGTACTTC. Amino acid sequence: CASSAIGQPTYEQYF.

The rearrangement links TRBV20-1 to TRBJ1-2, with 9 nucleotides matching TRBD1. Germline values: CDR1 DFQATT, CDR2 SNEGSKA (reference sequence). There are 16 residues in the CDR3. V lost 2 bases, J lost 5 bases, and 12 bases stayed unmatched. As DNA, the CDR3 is TGCAGTGCTAGACTACCTTTGACAGGGGGTCGGTATGGCTACACCTTC. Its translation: CSARLPLTGGRYGYTF.

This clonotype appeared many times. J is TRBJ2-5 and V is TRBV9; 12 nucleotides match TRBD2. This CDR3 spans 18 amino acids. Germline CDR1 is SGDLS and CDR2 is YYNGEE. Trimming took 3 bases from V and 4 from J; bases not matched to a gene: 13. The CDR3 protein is CASSDRPPGTSGSETQYF. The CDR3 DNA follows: TGTGCCAGCAGCGACCGCCCCCCCGGGACTAGCGGGTCAGAGACCCAGTACTTC.

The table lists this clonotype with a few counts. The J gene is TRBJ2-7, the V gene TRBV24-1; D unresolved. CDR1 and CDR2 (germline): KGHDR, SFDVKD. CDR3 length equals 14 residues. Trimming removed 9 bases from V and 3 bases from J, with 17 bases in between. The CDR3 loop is CATFHGPGRYEQYF. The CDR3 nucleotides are TGTGCCACCTTCCACGGACCCGGGCGCTACGAGCAGTACTTC.

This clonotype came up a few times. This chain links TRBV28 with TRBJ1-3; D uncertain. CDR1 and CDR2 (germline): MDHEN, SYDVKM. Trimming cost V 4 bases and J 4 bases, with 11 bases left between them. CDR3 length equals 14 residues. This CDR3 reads CASSSRLSGNTIYF. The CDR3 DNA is TGTGCCAGCAGTTCGAGGTTATCCGGAAACACCATATATTTT.

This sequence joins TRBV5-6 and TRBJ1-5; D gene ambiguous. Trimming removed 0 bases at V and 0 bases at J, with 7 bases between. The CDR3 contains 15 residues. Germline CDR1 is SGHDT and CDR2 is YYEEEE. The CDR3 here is CASSLGRPSNQPQHF. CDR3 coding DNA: TGTGCCAGCAGCTTGGGAAGACCTAGCAATCAGCCCCAGCATTTT. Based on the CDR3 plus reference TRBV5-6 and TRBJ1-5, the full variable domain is DAGVTQSPTHLIKTRGQQVTLRCSPKSGHDTVSWYQQALGQGPQFIFQYYEEEERQRGNFPDRFSGHQFPNYSSELNVNALLLGDSALYLCASSLGRPSNQPQHFGDGTRLSIL.

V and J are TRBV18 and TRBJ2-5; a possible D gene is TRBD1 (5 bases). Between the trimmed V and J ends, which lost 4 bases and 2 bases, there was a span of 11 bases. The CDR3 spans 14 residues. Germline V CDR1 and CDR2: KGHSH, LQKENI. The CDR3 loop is CASSLTGSQETQYF. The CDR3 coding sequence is TGTGCCAGCTCACTCACAGGATCGCAAGAGACCCAGTACTTC.

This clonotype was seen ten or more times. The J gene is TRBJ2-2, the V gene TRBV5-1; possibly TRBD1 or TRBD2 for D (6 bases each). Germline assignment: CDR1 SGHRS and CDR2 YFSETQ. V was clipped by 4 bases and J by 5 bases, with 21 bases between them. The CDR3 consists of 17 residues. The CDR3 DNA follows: TGCGCCAGCAGCCACCCCGGGGGCATGGGGAGTACCGGGGAGCTGTTTTTT. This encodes CASSHPGGMGSTGELFF.

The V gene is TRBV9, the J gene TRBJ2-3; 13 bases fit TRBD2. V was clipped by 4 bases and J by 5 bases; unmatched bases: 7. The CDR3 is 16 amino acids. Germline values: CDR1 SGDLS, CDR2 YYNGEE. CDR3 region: CASSLGTSGMVDTQYF. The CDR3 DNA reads TGTGCCAGCAGCCTAGGGACTAGCGGGATGGTAGATACGCAGTATTTT.

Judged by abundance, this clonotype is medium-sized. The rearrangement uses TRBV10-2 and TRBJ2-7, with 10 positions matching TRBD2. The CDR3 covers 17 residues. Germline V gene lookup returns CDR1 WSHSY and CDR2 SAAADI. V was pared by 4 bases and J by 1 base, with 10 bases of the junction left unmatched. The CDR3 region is CASSAWTSGMVSYEQYF. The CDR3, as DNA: TGCGCCAGCAGTGCCTGGACTAGCGGAATGGTATCCTACGAGCAGTACTTC.

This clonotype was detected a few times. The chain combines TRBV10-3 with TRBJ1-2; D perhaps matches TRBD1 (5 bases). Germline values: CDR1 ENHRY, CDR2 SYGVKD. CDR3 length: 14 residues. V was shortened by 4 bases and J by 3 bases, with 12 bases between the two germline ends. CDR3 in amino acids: CAISAGPLDYGYTF. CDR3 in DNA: TGTGCCATCAGTGCGGGACCGCTCGACTATGGCTACACCTTC.

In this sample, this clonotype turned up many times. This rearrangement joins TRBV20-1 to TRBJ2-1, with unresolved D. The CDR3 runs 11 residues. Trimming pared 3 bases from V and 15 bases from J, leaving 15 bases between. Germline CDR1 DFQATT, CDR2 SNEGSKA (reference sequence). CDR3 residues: CSASPDRVPFF. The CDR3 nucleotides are TGCAGTGCTAGTCCCGATCGAGTCCCGTTCTTC.